This TCR beta chain was captured in a study of regulatory T cells in long-lasting Graves disease. Across the study: With positive TSH receptor antibodies and over 5 years of antithyroid drugs, Graves' disease was considered persistent. General study results and limits: With persistent disease, TRBV28, TRBJ1-2 and TRBJ2-5 were the favored segments.

This clonotype was observed a few times. Antigen specificity is unknown. Arm-PCR with iRepertoire HTBI primers amplified the CDR3 regions for these TCR beta libraries. In the original processing: The samples yielded approximately 62 TRBV and around 15 TRBJ segments. TCRdb analysed the multiplex PCR reads with MiXCR anew, one entry per CDR3 protein. TCRdb, not the original authors, processed these V and J calls. The repertoire holds 450,000 or so distinct CDR3 sequences, with less than 25% as singletons. The germline CDR1 and CDR2 sequences are GTSNPN and SVGIG (reference sequence). The CDR3 spans 13 residues. The V end was cut by 1 base, the J end by 2 bases, with 9 bases between. The time point was: persistent/refractory GD, antithyroid drugs over 5 years with positive TRAb. Extracted RNA from PBMCs served as the source of the TCR library.

Sequenced here: peripheral blood mononuclear cells (PBMCs), sampled when the disease was refractory, from a patient treated with antithyroid drugs. This TCR was sampled from a female donor with Graves disease. The chain links TRBV30 to TRBJ2-7; D might be TRBD2 (6 bases). The CDR3 spells CAWSGGVAYEQYF. Here the CDR3 DNA reads TGTGCCTGGAGTGGGGGGGTTGCCTACGAGCAGTACTTC. Looking up the rest from reference TRBV30 and TRBJ2-7 gives the full variable domain: SQTIHQWPATLVQPVGSPLSLECTVEGTSNPNLYWYRQAAGRGLQLLFYSVGIGQISSEVPQNLSASRPQDRQFILSSKKLLLSDSGFYLCAWSGGVAYEQYFGPGTRLTVT.